The 18 T cell receptor beta chains below all came from one sample that was sequenced in a study of cytomegalovirus exposure and HLA in healthy donors. The PCR ran on 60 Vbeta and 13 Jbeta primers. The table came from immunoSEQ multiplex PCR; TCRdb's copy has only in-frame clones and leaves some out. In the table there are tens of thousands of clones, approximately 72% of which are singletons. Sequencing input: PBMCs. The receptors derive from a woman in her thirties in good health and CMV-seropositive.

This chain connects TRBV5-4 to TRBJ2-2; 11 nucleotides match TRBD2. This CDR3 has 16 amino acids. V was pared by 4 bases and J by 1 base, with 3 bases of the junction left unmatched. Germline V CDR1 and CDR2: SGHNT, YYREEE (reference sequence). CDR3 nucleotide sequence: TGTGCCAGCAGCCAAGGACTAGCGGGGAACACCGGGGAGCTGTTTTTT. Translated: CASSQGLAGNTGELFF.

The genes are TRBV19 and TRBJ2-4, with D possibly being TRBD2 (5 bases). CDR1 and CDR2 from the germline V gene are LNHDA and SQIVND (reference sequence). Trimming stripped 8 bases from V and 7 bases from J, with 15 bases between. The CDR3 sequence is 13 residues long. In DNA form, the CDR3 reads TGTGCCAGTGAGGATCGGGATTGGAACATTCAGTACTTC. Encoded protein: CASEDRDWNIQYF.

V usage is TRBV4-1 and J usage is TRBJ2-2; D possibly corresponds to TRBD2 (5 bases). The CDR3 runs 16 residues. Trimming stripped 3 bases from V and 1 base from J, with 12 bases between. In germline, CDR1 is MGHRA, CDR2 YSYEKL. The CDR3 sequence: CASSQRAGVNTGELFF. The CDR3 coding sequence is TGCGCCAGCAGCCAGAGGGCGGGCGTGAACACCGGGGAGCTGTTTTTT.

The CDR3 spells CASSSPGTGREQYF. In nucleotides, the CDR3 is TGTGCCAGCAGCTCACCCGGGACAGGACGCGAGCAGTACTTC. This chain uses TRBV28 with TRBJ2-7, with 8 bases matching TRBD1. V was clipped by 6 bases and J by 6 bases; unmatched bases: 10. The V gene's germline CDR1 is MDHEN and CDR2 SYDVKM. The CDR3 is made up of 14 amino acids.

The gene calls are TRBV2 and TRBJ2-5; D remains unclear. Trimming took 6 bases from V and 1 from J, leaving 3 bases between them. The CDR3 is 11 residues long. Germline V gene lookup returns CDR1 SNHLY and CDR2 FYNNEI. CDR3: CASSFQETQYF. In DNA form, the CDR3 reads TGTGCCAGCAGCTTCCAAGAGACCCAGTACTTC.

This chain uses TRBV7-2 with TRBJ2-2; TRBD2 might be the D (5 bases). Germline V gene data show CDR1 as SGHTA and CDR2 as FQGNSA. There are 12 residues in the CDR3. The ends were cut back, 9 bases at V and 3 bases at J, with 8 bases in the middle. CDR3: CASLRDTGELFF. The CDR3, as DNA: TGTGCCAGTCTGAGGGACACCGGGGAGCTGTTTTTT.

The chain is built from TRBV30 and TRBJ2-4, with D perhaps TRBD1 (6 bases). The CDR3 runs 15 residues. V shed 3 bases and J shed 8 bases, with 20 bases lying between them. Per germline, CDR1 GTSNPN and CDR2 SVGIG (reference sequence). This CDR3 reads CAWSLQGWVGDIQYF. The CDR3 DNA is TGTGCCTGGAGCCTACAGGGATGGGTGGGTGACATTCAGTACTTC.

This chain connects TRBV4-2 to TRBJ2-1, with D hard to call. Between the trimmed V and J ends, which lost 0 bases and 0 bases, there was a span of 9 bases. This CDR3 comprises 16 residues. CDR1 and CDR2 (germline): LGHNA, YNFKEQ. The CDR3 protein is CASSQDRLASYNEQFF. In DNA, the CDR3 is TGTGCCAGCAGCCAAGATCGTCTGGCCTCCTACAATGAGCAGTTCTTC.

The chain couples TRBV4-1 to TRBJ1-6; no clear D. Germline V gives CDR1 MGHRA, CDR2 YSYEKL. V lost 3 bases, J lost 5 bases, and 14 bases lay in between. This CDR3 is built from 16 residues. The CDR3 protein is CASSQPRRIDNSPLHF. For the CDR3, the DNA is TGCGCCAGCAGCCAGCCCAGGCGAATTGATAATTCACCCCTCCACTTT.

This clone was seen more than once but under ten times. The rearrangement links TRBV19 to TRBJ2-4; 16 positions agree with TRBD2. The CDR3 extends over 18 amino acids. Germline values: CDR1 LNHDA, CDR2 SQIVND (reference sequence). The V gene end was trimmed by 3 bases and the J gene end by 1 base; junction bases not matched to a gene: 3. The CDR3, as DNA: TGTGCCAGTAGTATGGGACTAGCGGGAGGGCCGGCCAAAAACATTCAGTACTTC. Protein sequence: CASSMGLAGGPAKNIQYF.

The V gene is TRBV29-1, the J gene TRBJ2-4, with 9 nucleotides matching TRBD1. Per germline, CDR1 SQVTM and CDR2 ANQGSEA. V dropped 4 bases and J dropped 8; count of bases not matched to a gene: 9. The CDR3 is made up of 14 amino acids. The CDR3 here is CSVGTGVGSHIQYF. The CDR3 coding sequence is TGCAGCGTTGGGACAGGGGTGGGGTCCCACATTCAGTACTTC.

The V and J genes are TRBV29-1 and TRBJ1-2; TRBD1 aligns across 9 bases. Germline lookup yields CDR1 SQVTM and CDR2 ANQGSEA. CDR3 length: 14 residues. Losses at the gene ends were 4 bases for V and 4 bases for J; bases not matched to a gene: 7. As DNA, the CDR3 is TGCAGCGTTGGGGGACAGGGACGCGGCTATGGCTACACCTTC. Protein sequence: CSVGGQGRGYGYTF.

V and J are TRBV6-5 and TRBJ1-6; weak D call: TRBD1 (6 bases). This CDR3 has 13 residues. Germline assignment: CDR1 MNHEY and CDR2 SVGAGI. V was trimmed by 7 bases and J by 9 bases, leaving 13 bases between them. Here the CDR3 reads CASTLGGGSPLHF. The DNA of the CDR3 is TGTGCCAGCACCCTAGGGGGTGGTTCACCCCTCCACTTT.

This chain links TRBV5-4 with TRBJ2-7; 12 nucleotides line up with TRBD1. The length of the CDR3 is 18 residues. V lost 0 bases and J lost 5; bases outside the gene matches: 12. CDR1 is SGHNT and CDR2 is YYREEE in the germline V gene (reference sequence). CDR3 loop: CASSLGVGQGANEDEQYF. CDR3 DNA sequence: TGTGCCAGCAGCTTGGGAGTGGGACAGGGGGCAAATGAGGACGAGCAGTACTTC.

The chain carries TRBV9 and TRBJ1-4; D is uncertain. Trimming removed 0 bases at V and 2 bases at J, with 5 bases between. The CDR3 consists of 14 residues. CDR1 and CDR2 (germline): SGDLS, YYNGEE. The CDR3 DNA reads as TGTGCCAGCAGCGTAGCCGAGACTAATGAAAAACTGTTTTTT. This codes for CASSVAETNEKLFF.

V is TRBV7-2 and J is TRBJ2-6; TRBD1 might be the D (5 bases). Looked up from germline, CDR1 is SGHTA and CDR2 is FQGNSA. This CDR3 is built from 16 residues. V gave up 1 base and J gave up 0 bases, with 7 bases separating them. CDR3 loop: CASSLGQSSGANVLTF. The DNA for the CDR3 is TGTGCCAGCAGCTTAGGACAGAGCTCTGGGGCCAACGTCCTGACTTTC.

The genes are TRBV6-4 and TRBJ1-1; 8 bases are a match to TRBD1. Germline V gene data show CDR1 as MRHNA and CDR2 as SNTAGT. The CDR3 runs 14 residues. V trimming: 6 bases; J trimming: 4 bases; junction bases outside the gene matches: 7. The CDR3 sequence is CASSDGTGATEAFF. In nucleotides, the CDR3 is TGTGCCAGCAGCGACGGGACAGGTGCCACTGAAGCTTTCTTT.

The chain has TRBV7-6 and TRBJ1-1; 8 bases agree with TRBD1. J was trimmed by 1 base and V by 5 bases; bases with no gene match: 6. This CDR3 is built from 15 residues. Germline-derived CDR1 and CDR2 are SGHVS and FNYEAQ. CDR3 loop: CASSPQGAGNTEAFF. The CDR3 DNA reads TGTGCCAGCAGCCCTCAGGGGGCGGGGAACACTGAAGCTTTCTTT.